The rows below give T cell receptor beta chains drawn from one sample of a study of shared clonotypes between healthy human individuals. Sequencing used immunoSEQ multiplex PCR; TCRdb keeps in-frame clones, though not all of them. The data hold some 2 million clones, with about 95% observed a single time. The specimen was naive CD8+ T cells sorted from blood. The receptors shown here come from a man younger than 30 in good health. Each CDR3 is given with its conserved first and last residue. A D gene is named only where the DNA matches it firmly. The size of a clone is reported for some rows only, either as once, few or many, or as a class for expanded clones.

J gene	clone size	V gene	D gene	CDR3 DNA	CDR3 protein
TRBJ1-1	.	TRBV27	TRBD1	TGTGCCACCCGGACAGGGAACACTGAAGCTTTCTTT	CATRTGNTEAFF
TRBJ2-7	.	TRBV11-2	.	TGTGCCAGCAGTAACAATTGGGGCAGCTACGAGCAGTACTTC	CASSNNWGSYEQYF
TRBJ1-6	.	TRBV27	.	TGTGCCAGCAGTGAATTAGGGGATTCACCCCTCCACTTT	CASSELGDSPLHF
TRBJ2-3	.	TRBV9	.	TGTGCCAGCAGCGTAACGAGGGCCAGCACAGATACGCAGTATTTT	CASSVTRASTDTQYF
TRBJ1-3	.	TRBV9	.	TGTGCCAGCAGCACCGACAGTGGAAACACCATATATTTT	CASSTDSGNTIYF
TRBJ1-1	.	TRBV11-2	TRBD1	TGTGCCAGCAGCTATACCACCGGGACAGTGAACACTGAAGCTTTCTTT	CASSYTTGTVNTEAFF
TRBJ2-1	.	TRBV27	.	TGTGCCAGCAGTCCCCCGTCGAACCACAATGAGCAGTTCTTC	CASSPPSNHNEQFF
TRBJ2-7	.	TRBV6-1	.	TGTGCCAGCAGTGAAACCACCCAAGGGGTCCTGAGCTCCTACGAGCAGTACTTC	CASSETTQGVLSSYEQYF
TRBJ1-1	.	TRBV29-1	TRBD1	TGCAGCGTCGATTTTACCGGGACAGGGGGCACTGAAGCTTTCTTT	CSVDFTGTGGTEAFF
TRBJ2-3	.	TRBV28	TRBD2	TGTGCCAGCAGCCCCACCCTAGCGGGGGGCCTCACAGATACGCAGTATTTT	CASSPTLAGGLTDTQYF
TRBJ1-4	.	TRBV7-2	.	TGTGCCAGCAGCTTGGAACAGGGAGAAAAACTGTTTTTT	CASSLEQGEKLFF
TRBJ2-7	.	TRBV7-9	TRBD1	TGTGCCAGCAGCTTAGTCGACAGGGGGTTCGAGCAGTACTTC	CASSLVDRGFEQYF
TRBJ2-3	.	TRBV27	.	TGTGCCAGCAGTCCCTATGGCACAGATACGCAGTATTTT	CASSPYGTDTQYF
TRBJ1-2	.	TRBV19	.	TGTGCCAGTAGTATACCGCGGAGAGGAGGGTTCTATGGCTACACCTTC	CASSIPRRGGFYGYTF
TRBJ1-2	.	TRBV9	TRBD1	TGTGCCAGCAGCGCATTTACAGGGGACTATGGCTACACCTTC	CASSAFTGDYGYTF
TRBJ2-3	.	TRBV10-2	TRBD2	TGCGCCAGCAGTGAACTAGCGGGGGGGGCAGATACGCAGTATTTT	CASSELAGGADTQYF
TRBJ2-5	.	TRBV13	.	TGTGCCAGCAGCCCTAGAGACGGACCACAAGAGACCCAGTACTTC	CASSPRDGPQETQYF
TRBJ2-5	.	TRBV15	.	TGTGCCACCAGCAGAGAGAGTAGTATAGCAGAGACCCAGTACTTC	CATSRESSIAETQYF
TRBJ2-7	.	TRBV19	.	TGTGCCAGTAGTATAGGGCCAGGAGTCTACGAGCAGTACTTC	CASSIGPGVYEQYF
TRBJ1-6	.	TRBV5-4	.	TGTGCCAGCAGCTCTAGCACGCTACAGGACCTAAGCTCCTATAATTCACCCCTCCACTTT	CASSSSTLQDLSSYNSPLHF
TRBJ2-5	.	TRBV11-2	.	TGTGCCAGCGGACCAGGTCAGACCCAGTACTTC	CASGPGQTQYF
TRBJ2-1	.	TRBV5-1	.	TGCGCCAGCAGCTCCATAGTAGGAACCTCCTACAATGAGCAGTTCTTC	CASSSIVGTSYNEQFF
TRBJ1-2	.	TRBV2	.	TGTGCCAGCAGTGAGGGGACCCACTCTAACTATGGCTACACCTTC	CASSEGTHSNYGYTF
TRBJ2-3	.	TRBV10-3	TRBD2	TGTGCCATCAGTGAGTCGTCCTGGACTAGCGGGGCAGATACGCAGTATTTT	CAISESSWTSGADTQYF
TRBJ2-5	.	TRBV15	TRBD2	TGTGCCACCAGCAGAGATCTAGCGGATCATGGGGAGACCCAGTACTTC	CATSRDLADHGETQYF
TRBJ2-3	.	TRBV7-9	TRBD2	TGTGCCAGCTGGGGGGGTCCCCCAGATACGCAGTATTTT	CASWGGPPDTQYF
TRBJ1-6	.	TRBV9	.	TGTGCCAGCAGCCACAGTGGGGGCATGGATTCACCCCTCCACTTT	CASSHSGGMDSPLHF
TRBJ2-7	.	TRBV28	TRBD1	TGTGCCAGCAGTGACAGGGACCTCTCCTACGAGCAGTACTTC	CASSDRDLSYEQYF
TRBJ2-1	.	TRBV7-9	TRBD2	TGTGCCAGCAGCGACGCCCCAGCGGGGCTGATCAATGAGCAGTTCTTC	CASSDAPAGLINEQFF
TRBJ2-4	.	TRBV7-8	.	TGTGCCAGCACCACAGGGTTGAGCGGAGCCAAAAACATTCAGTACTTC	CASTTGLSGAKNIQYF
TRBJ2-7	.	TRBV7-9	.	TGTGCCAGCAGCTTTAGGGTCAACATGTCTCACGAGCAGTACTTC	CASSFRVNMSHEQYF
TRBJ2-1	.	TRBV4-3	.	TGCGCCAGCAGCTCAACGATAGCTTGGCGTAATGAGCAGTTCTTC	CASSSTIAWRNEQFF
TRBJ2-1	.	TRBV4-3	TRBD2	TGCGCCAGCAGCCAAGTGATAGGTGTCCTAGCGGGAGGGCCGGGCAATGAGCAGTTCTTC	CASSQVIGVLAGGPGNEQFF
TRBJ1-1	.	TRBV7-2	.	TGTGCCAGCAGCTTAGCGGAGGGGAGAGGCACTGAAGCTTTCTTT	CASSLAEGRGTEAFF
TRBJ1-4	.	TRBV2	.	TGTGCCAGCATGAAAGCCAGGGTCGGAACTAATGAAAAACTGTTTTTT	CASMKARVGTNEKLFF
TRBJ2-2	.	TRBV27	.	TGTGCCAGCAGTAATGGCGGGGAGCTGTTTTTT	CASSNGGELFF
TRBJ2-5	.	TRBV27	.	TGTGCCAGCAAACTCACCCGGTACCAAGAGACCCAGTACTTC	CASKLTRYQETQYF
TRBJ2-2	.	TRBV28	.	TGTGCCAGCAGCGTGGCACCGAACACCGGGGAGCTGTTTTTT	CASSVAPNTGELFF
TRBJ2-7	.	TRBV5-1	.	TGCGCCAGCAGCTTGGAGGTCCAGACATACGAGCAGTACTTC	CASSLEVQTYEQYF
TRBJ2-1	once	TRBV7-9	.	TGTGCCAGCAGCCTAGAGGTCTTGGGGAATGAGCAGTTCTTC	CASSLEVLGNEQFF